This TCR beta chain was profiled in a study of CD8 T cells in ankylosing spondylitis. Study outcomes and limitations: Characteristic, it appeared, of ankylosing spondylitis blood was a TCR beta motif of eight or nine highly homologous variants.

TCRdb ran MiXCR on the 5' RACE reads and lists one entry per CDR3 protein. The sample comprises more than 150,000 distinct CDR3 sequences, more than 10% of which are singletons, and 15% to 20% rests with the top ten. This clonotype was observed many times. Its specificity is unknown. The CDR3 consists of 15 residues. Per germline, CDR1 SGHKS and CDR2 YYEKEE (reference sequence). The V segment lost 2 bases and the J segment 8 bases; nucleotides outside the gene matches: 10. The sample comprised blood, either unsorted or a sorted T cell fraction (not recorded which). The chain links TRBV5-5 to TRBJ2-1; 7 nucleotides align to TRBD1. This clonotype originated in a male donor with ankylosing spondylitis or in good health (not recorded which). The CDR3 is CASSFFGSQGDEQFF. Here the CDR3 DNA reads TGTGCCAGCAGCTTTTTTGGGTCCCAGGGGGATGAGCAGTTCTTC.